The entry that follows covers one T cell receptor beta chain sequence. Cohort assignment relied on participant-reported clinical history. In the original processing: Reference gene primers were amplified, and this amplification served to estimate nucleated cell counts. This table comes from immunoSEQ multiplex PCR, and its TCRdb copy is limited to in-frame clones, with some not included. From that table come the V and J calls and clone size; the DNA was used to work out D and trimming. The sample carries 270,000 or so clones, 86% recorded once. CDR3 length equals 13 residues. Trimming shortened V by 0 bases and J by 5 bases, and 9 bases separated the two germline ends. CDR1 is SGHRS, CDR2 YFSETQ, per germline. The data originate from a study of blood T cell repertoires in COVID-19.

The chain uses TRBV5-1 and TRBJ2-7, with D hard to call. Sequenced input: PBMCs or T cells enriched from blood (not recorded which). The receptor's source is a woman aged 18-29 years who had recovered from COVID-19. The CDR3 spells CASSLGTLNEQYF. CDR3 bases: TGCGCCAGCAGCTTGGGCACTTTGAACGAGCAGTACTTC.